This TCR beta chain was sequenced during a study of human T cells and chemical hapten exposure. The authors' total RNA extraction used unfractionated whole blood. TCRdb re-called the 5' RACE reads through MiXCR, storing one row per CDR3 protein. The table records about 81,000 distinct CDR3 sequences, more than 15% of them present only once. Trimming stripped 4 bases from V and 3 bases from J, with 18 bases between. Germline values: CDR1 SQVTM, CDR2 ANQGSEA. This CDR3 has 16 amino acids. This TCR was sampled from a female donor in good health. The chain recombines TRBV29-1 with TRBJ2-2; the D gene is possibly TRBD2 (5 bases). The CDR3 coding sequence is TGCAGCGTTGCGGTTACTGCGGGTCAGGACACCGGGGAGCTGTTTTTT. Translation: CSVAVTAGQDTGELFF.